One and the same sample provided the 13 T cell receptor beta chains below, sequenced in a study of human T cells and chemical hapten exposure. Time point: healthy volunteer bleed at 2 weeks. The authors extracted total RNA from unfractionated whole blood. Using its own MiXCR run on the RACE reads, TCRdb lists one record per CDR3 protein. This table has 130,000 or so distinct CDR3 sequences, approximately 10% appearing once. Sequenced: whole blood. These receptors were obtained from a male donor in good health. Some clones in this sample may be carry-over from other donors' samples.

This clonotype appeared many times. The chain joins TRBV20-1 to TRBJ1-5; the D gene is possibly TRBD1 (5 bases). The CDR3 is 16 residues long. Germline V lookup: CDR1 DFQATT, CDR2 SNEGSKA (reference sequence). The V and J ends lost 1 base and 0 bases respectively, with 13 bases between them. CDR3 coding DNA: TGCAGTGCTAGAGCTTCAGGGCGCTATAGCAATCAGCCCCAGCATTTT. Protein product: CSARASGRYSNQPQHF.

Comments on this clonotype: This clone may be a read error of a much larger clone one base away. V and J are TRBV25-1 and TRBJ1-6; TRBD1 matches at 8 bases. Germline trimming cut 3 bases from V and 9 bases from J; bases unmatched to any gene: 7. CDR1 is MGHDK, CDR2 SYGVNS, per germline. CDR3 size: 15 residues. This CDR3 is CASSDRTGFGSPLHF. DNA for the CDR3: TGTGCCAGCAGTGACCGGACAGGGTTCGGTTCACCCCTCCACTTT.

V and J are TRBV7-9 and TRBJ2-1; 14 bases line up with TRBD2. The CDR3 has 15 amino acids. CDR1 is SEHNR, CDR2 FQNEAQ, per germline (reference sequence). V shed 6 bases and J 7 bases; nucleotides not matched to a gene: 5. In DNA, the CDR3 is TGTGCCAGCAGGAAAGGGACTAGCGGGGGAAATGAGCAGTTCTTC. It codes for CASRKGTSGGNEQFF.

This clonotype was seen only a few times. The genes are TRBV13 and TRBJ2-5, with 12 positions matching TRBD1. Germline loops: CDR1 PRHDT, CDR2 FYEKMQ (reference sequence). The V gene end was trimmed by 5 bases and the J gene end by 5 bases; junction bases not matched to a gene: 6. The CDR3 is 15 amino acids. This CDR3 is CASSQGQGAAETQYF. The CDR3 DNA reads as TGTGCCAGCAGCCAGGGACAGGGGGCGGCGGAGACCCAGTACTTC.

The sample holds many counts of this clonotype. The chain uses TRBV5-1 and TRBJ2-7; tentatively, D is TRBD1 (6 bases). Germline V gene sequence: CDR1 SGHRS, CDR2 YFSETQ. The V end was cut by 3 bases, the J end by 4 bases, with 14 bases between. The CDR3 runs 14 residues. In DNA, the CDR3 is TGCGCCAGCAGCTCACAGGGAACGTCTTACGAGCAGTACTTC. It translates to CASSSQGTSYEQYF.

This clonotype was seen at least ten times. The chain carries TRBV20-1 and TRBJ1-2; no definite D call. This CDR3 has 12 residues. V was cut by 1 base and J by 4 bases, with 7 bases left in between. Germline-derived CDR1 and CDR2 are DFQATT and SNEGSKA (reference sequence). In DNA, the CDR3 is TGCAGTGCTAGAGTACGGCCCTATGGCTACACCTTC. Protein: CSARVRPYGYTF.

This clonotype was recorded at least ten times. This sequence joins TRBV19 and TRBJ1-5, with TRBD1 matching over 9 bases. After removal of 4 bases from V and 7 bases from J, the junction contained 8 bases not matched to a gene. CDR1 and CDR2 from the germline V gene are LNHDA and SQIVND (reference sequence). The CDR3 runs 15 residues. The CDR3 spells CASSSTGGAGQPQHF. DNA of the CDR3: TGTGCCAGTAGTAGTACAGGGGGCGCAGGACAGCCCCAGCATTTT.

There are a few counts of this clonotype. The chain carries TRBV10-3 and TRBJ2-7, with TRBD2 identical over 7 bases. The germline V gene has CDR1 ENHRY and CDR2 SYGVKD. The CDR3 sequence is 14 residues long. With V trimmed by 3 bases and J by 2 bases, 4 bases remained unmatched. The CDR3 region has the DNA TGTGCCATCAGTGAAGGGGAGGGAACCTACGAGCAGTACTTC. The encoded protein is CAISEGEGTYEQYF.

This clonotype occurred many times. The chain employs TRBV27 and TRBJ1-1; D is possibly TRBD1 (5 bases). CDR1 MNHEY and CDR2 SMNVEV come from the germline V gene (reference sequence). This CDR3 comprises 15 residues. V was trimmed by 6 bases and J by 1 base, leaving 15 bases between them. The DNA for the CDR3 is TGTGCCAGCAGATTGGCAGGGAGCCCGAACACTGAAGCTTTCTTT. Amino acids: CASRLAGSPNTEAFF.

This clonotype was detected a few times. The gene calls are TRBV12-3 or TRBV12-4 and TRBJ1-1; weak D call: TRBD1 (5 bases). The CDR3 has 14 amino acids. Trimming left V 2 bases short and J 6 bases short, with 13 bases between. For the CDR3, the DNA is TGTGCCAGCAGTTTATGGGGCCGGAGGGCTGAAGCTTTCTTT. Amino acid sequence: CASSLWGRRAEAFF.

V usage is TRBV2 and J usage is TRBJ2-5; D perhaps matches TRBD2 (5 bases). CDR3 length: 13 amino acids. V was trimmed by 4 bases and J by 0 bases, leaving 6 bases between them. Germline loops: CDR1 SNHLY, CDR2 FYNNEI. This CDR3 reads CASSVGNQETQYF. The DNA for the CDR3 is TGTGCCAGCAGTGTCGGGAACCAAGAGACCCAGTACTTC.

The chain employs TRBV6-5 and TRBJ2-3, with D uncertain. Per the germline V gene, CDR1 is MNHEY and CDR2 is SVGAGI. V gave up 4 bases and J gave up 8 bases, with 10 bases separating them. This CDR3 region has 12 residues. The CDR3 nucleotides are TGTGCCAGCAGTTTACGGGCAGGTACGCAGTATTTT. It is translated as CASSLRAGTQYF.

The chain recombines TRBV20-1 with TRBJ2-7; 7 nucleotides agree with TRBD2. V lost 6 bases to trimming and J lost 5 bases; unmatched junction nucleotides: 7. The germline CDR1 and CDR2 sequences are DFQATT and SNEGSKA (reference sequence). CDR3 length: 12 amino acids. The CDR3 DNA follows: TGCAGTGCCGTACTCGCGGGGGACGAGCAGTACTTC. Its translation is CSAVLAGDEQYF.